Here is one TCR beta chain with its context. Assay: immunoSEQ multiplex PCR; the TCRdb copy retains only in-frame clones and omits some. The sample yields hundreds of thousands of clones, approximately 88% seen once. The data originate from a study of shared T cell receptors in the human thymus. CDR1 is SQVTM and CDR2 is ANQGSEA in the germline V gene. The CDR3 spans 18 residues. Trimming cost V 5 bases and J 3 bases; bases outside gene matches: 18. These data are also associated with another study on human thymus T cells. From that second work: Healthy Finnish infants having corrective surgery for congenital heart defects served as donors. The thymus tissue came from resections taken during corrective heart surgery. In thymic and blood repertoires alike, V and J usage looked biased. Overlap was high between thymic repertoires from unrelated individuals, as reported in related research.

Material for sequencing was thymocytes. This TCR was recovered from a boy in the first two years of life with a congenital heart defect. The rearrangement uses TRBV29-1 and TRBJ2-1; 8 bases map to TRBD2. In nucleotides, the CDR3 is TGCAGCGTTAAGAGGGGACTAGGGGGACTGGGGTTCTACAATGAGCAGTTCTTC. Amino acids: CSVKRGLGGLGFYNEQFF.